Sequencing of this TCR beta chain was carried out in a study of control samples from healthy donors and cancer patients. Measured with immunoSEQ multiplex PCR; TCRdb has only the in-frame clones, and not every one. This table holds about 190,000 clones, roughly nine tenths found once. This CDR3 is built from 15 residues. Trimming took 3 bases from V and 4 from J, leaving 14 bases between them. The germline gives CDR1 KGHDR, CDR2 SFDVKD. Sequenced input: blood. The rearrangement joins TRBV24-1 to TRBJ2-5, with TRBD2 as a possible D gene (6 bases). This receptor was taken from a man aged 25-40 years in good health. CDR3 nucleotides: TGTGCCACCAGTGATACCGGGACTGGATCAGAGACCCAGTACTTC. It is translated as CATSDTGTGSETQYF.